The source of this TCR beta chain is a study of T cell responses to AZD1222 COVID-19 vaccine. The overall study: Combined were second doses at about 4 or about 12 weeks.

Regarding the study as a whole: Just a handful of AZD1222 recipients were seropositive at baseline.

Points on this clone: Antigen unknown.

Only in-frame clones appear in the TCRdb table, and some are missing; sequencing was by immunoSEQ multiplex PCR. The repertoire consists of 100,000 to 150,000 clones, with 89% occurring once and the leading ten covering about 6%. Germline CDR1 SGHDN, CDR2 FVKESK. The CDR3 extends over 15 amino acids. V was pared by 0 bases and J by 7 bases, with 13 bases between. The material was peripheral blood, obtained on day 0 of AZD1222 vaccination. The gene calls are TRBV14 and TRBJ2-1, with D tentatively TRBD2 (5 bases). The source of this sequence is an adult in good health. CDR3 amino acids: CASSQDWSSGNEQFF. Here the CDR3 DNA reads TGTGCCAGCAGCCAAGATTGGAGTTCGGGAAATGAGCAGTTCTTC. Together with reference TRBV14 and TRBJ2-1, the CDR3 gives the full variable domain: EAGVTQFPSHSVIEKGQTVTLRCDPISGHDNLYWYRRVMGKEIKFLLHFVKESKQDESGMPNNRFLAERTGGTYSTLKVQPAELEDSGVYFCASSQDWSSGNEQFFGPGTRLTVL.